This TCR beta chain was sequenced for a study of T cell responses to AZD1222 COVID-19 vaccine. On this clone: Antigen unknown.

Deletions cut 2 bases from V and 6 bases from J, with 16 bases between. The CDR3 is 15 amino acids. Germline V gene sequence: CDR1 MNHNS, CDR2 SASEGT. Assay used: immunoSEQ multiplex PCR; TCRdb lists only in-frame clones, some missing. The sample lists some 150,000 clones; 80% to 95% were seen once. General study findings and limits: White British ancestry dominated among donors, who included more females, and clonal diversity was possibly underestimated. Repertoires were obtained solely post-peak T cell response.

This specimen consisted of peripheral blood, obtained on day 0 of MenACWY control vaccination. The receptor's source is an adult in good health. The chain recombines TRBV6-1 with TRBJ1-1; D is perhaps TRBD1 (6 bases). Here the CDR3 DNA reads TGTGCCAGCAGTGAAAGGGTCAACAGGGTGTCTGAAGCTTTCTTT. It is translated as CASSERVNRVSEAFF.